These 31 T cell receptor beta chains were all obtained from the same sample, sequenced in a study of cytomegalovirus exposure and HLA in healthy donors (dated by TCRdb to the late 2010s). Receptor libraries were prepared by the immunoSEQ multiplex PCR assay. For the multiplex PCR, a mixture combining 60 forward primers for TCR Vbeta segments and 13 reverse primers for TCR Jbeta segments was used. Sourced from immuneACCESS, this table was stored by TCRdb with only in-frame sequences that have V and J called. A share of the clones is absent; for the studies checked, an unresolved V gene accounts for under half, and the remainder has no known explanation. The sample yields around 100,000 clones; roughly 85% were counted once. 2.5% to 3% of the sample is taken by the ten largest. The sequenced sample consisted of PBMCs. These receptor sequences come from a man between 35 and 55 years old in good health and CMV-seronegative.

The CDR3 DNA follows: TGTGCCAGCAGTGGACCGGCGGGCGAGACCCAGTACTTC. This translates into CASSGPAGETQYF. V usage is TRBV6-1 and J usage is TRBJ2-5, with D possibly being TRBD2 (5 bases). The CDR3 is made up of 13 amino acids. V was trimmed by 4 bases and J by 5 bases, leaving 11 bases between them. Germline V gives CDR1 MNHNS, CDR2 SASEGT.

This clone has just one count. The CDR3 protein is CASSTLPGQANYGYTF. CDR3 DNA: TGTGCCAGCAGCACCCTTCCGGGACAGGCTAACTATGGCTACACCTTC. The chain carries TRBV5-6 and TRBJ1-2, with 8 bases fitting TRBD1. Germline CDR1 reads SGHDT; CDR2 reads YYEEEE. The V and J ends lost 4 bases and 0 bases, in that order; junction bases with no gene match: 8. CDR3 length equals 16 residues.

This chain connects TRBV2 to TRBJ1-6; TRBD1 matches 9 bases. Germline CDR1 SNHLY, CDR2 FYNNEI. V lost 7 bases, J lost 0 bases, and 10 bases stayed unmatched. The CDR3 runs 18 residues. The CDR3 here is CASTSPGQGYSYNSPLHF. CDR3 nucleotide sequence: TGTGCCAGCACTTCACCGGGACAGGGCTACTCCTATAATTCACCCCTCCACTTT.

The V and J genes are TRBV5-4 and TRBJ1-6, with D possibly TRBD1 on 6 matching bases. Germline V CDR1 and CDR2: SGHNT, YYREEE (reference sequence). This CDR3 has 15 residues. V lost 4 bases and J lost 5, with 13 bases in between. This chain's CDR3 is CASSPKTGHNSPLHF. The DNA for the CDR3 is TGTGCCAGCAGCCCGAAGACAGGTCATAATTCACCCCTCCACTTT.

V gene TRBV25-1 combines with J gene TRBJ2-7; D is possibly TRBD1 (6 bases). The length of the CDR3 is 13 residues. Per germline, CDR1 MGHDK and CDR2 SYGVNS. Trimming cost V 4 bases and J 5 bases, with 12 bases left between them. CDR3 nucleotide sequence: TGTGCCAGCAGTGGACTCCAGGGGAACGAGCAGTACTTC. Its protein product is CASSGLQGNEQYF.

The J gene is TRBJ2-7, the V gene TRBV1; TRBD2 is the table's D call, not checked against the DNA. TRBV1 is marked as a pseudogene. This CDR3 region has 17 residues. The CDR3 nucleotides are TGCACCAGCAGCCAAGAAGGTTTGGCGGGGGCCTCCTACGAGCAGTACTTC. Translated, it gives CTSSQEGLAGASYEQYF.

The rearrangement uses TRBV5-1 and TRBJ1-1; TRBD1 might be the D (6 bases). Trimming stripped 5 bases from V and 6 bases from J, with 23 bases between. Germline CDR1 is SGHRS and CDR2 is YFSETQ. The CDR3 is 16 amino acids. The chain's CDR3 is CASRPYPDDRSPEAFF. The CDR3 DNA reads as TGCGCCAGCAGACCCTACCCCGACGACAGGTCCCCTGAAGCTTTCTTT.

The gene calls are TRBV10-1 and TRBJ2-2; 7 bases fit TRBD2. This CDR3 spans 16 amino acids. After removal of 0 bases from V and 5 bases from J, the junction contained 6 bases not matched to a gene. Germline CDR1 and CDR2: WNHNN and SYGVQD (reference sequence). The CDR3 loop reads CASSESGGYPTGELFF. DNA of the CDR3: TGCGCCAGCAGTGAGTCGGGGGGGTACCCAACCGGGGAGCTGTTTTTT.

This chain links TRBV19 with TRBJ2-6; tentative D call: TRBD2 (7 bases). V lost 1 base and J lost 3, with 16 bases in between. Per germline, CDR1 LNHDA and CDR2 SQIVND (reference sequence). This CDR3 has 18 amino acids. CDR3 DNA: TGTGCCAGTAGTATAGGGTGGAGGGGGGGGGTTGGGGCCAACGTCCTGACTTTC. Translating it yields CASSIGWRGGVGANVLTF.

V and J are TRBV29-1 and TRBJ2-5; 7 bases agree with TRBD1. Per the germline V gene, CDR1 is SQVTM and CDR2 is ANQGSEA. This CDR3 is built from 13 residues. V lost 7 bases to trimming and J lost 3 bases; unmatched junction nucleotides: 8. In DNA form, the CDR3 reads TGCAGCGGCATCGCCGGGACAGAAGAGACCCAGTACTTC. Translation: CSGIAGTEETQYF.

This clone was recorded only once. V gene TRBV2 combines with J gene TRBJ1-2; weak D call: TRBD1 (6 bases). Per the germline V gene, CDR1 is SNHLY and CDR2 is FYNNEI. This CDR3 is 15 amino acids long. The V end lost 6 bases, the J end lost 8 bases, and 22 bases lay between the germline ends. CDR3: CASSSFLQGREGYTF. DNA of the CDR3: TGTGCCAGCAGCTCCTTCCTACAGGGAAGGGAGGGCTACACCTTC.

The rearrangement joins TRBV19 to TRBJ2-7, with 10 positions matching TRBD1. This CDR3 spans 14 amino acids. Germline CDR1 and CDR2: LNHDA and SQIVND (reference sequence). V lost 3 bases to trimming and J lost 6 bases; unmatched junction nucleotides: 5. The CDR3 sequence is CASSIRDRGLEQYF. In nucleotides, the CDR3 is TGTGCCAGTAGTATCCGGGACAGGGGACTCGAGCAGTACTTC.

J is TRBJ1-6 and V is TRBV2; the D is unclear. V was pared by 3 bases and J by 7 bases, with 13 bases between. The CDR3 has 15 residues. CDR1 is SNHLY and CDR2 is FYNNEI in the germline V gene. The CDR3 DNA sequence: TGTGCCAGCAGTGAGTATCAACTGCTCAATTCACCCCTCCACTTT. Encoded protein: CASSEYQLLNSPLHF. The full variable domain, rest sourced from reference TRBV2 and TRBJ1-6, is EPEVTQTPSHQVTQMGQEVILRCVPISNHLYFYWYRQILGQKVEFLVSFYNNEISEKSEIFDDQFSVERPDGSNFTLKIRSTKLEDSAMYFCASSEYQLLNSPLHFGNGTRLTVT.

The V call is TRBV11-3, the J call TRBJ2-5, with TRBD1 identical over 11 bases. The CDR3 is made up of 16 amino acids. J was trimmed by 3 bases and V by 1 base; bases with no gene match: 4. In germline, CDR1 is SGHNT, CDR2 YENEEA. CDR3 nucleotides: TGTGCCAGCAGCTTAGGGGGACAGGGGGAAAAAGAGACCCAGTACTTC. Amino acid sequence: CASSLGGQGEKETQYF.

The chain uses TRBV4-2 and TRBJ2-1, with 9 bases that match TRBD2. The CDR3 extends over 17 amino acids. The ends lost 0 bases at V and 4 bases at J; junction bases unmatched: 7. CDR1 and CDR2 from the germline V gene are LGHNA and YNFKEQ. The CDR3 reads CASSQDGAGGSYNEQFF. In DNA form, the CDR3 reads TGTGCCAGCAGCCAAGATGGTGCGGGGGGGTCGTACAATGAGCAGTTCTTC.

The gene calls are TRBV7-6 and TRBJ2-7; TRBD1 matches 8 bases. V was clipped by 2 bases and J by 2 bases; unmatched bases: 11. The CDR3 contains 17 residues. Per the germline V gene, CDR1 is SGHVS and CDR2 is FNYEAQ. CDR3 loop: CASSLKQGDHFTYEQYF. The CDR3, as DNA: TGTGCCAGCAGCTTAAAACAGGGGGACCACTTTACCTACGAGCAGTACTTC.

The J gene is TRBJ2-1, the V gene TRBV5-1; TRBD1 matches at 7 bases. The germline CDR1 and CDR2 sequences are SGHRS and YFSETQ. The CDR3 extends over 16 amino acids. The junction had 5 bases not matched to a gene; V was cut back by 2 bases and J by 0 bases. CDR3 sequence: CASSFLQGSSYNEQFF. In DNA form, the CDR3 reads TGCGCCAGCAGCTTTCTACAGGGGAGCTCCTACAATGAGCAGTTCTTC.

V usage is TRBV5-6 and J usage is TRBJ2-7; D might be TRBD2 (5 bases). V lost 3 bases and J lost 2, with 9 bases in between. The germline gives CDR1 SGHDT, CDR2 YYEEEE. There are 13 residues in the CDR3. This CDR3 is CASSWTDTYEQYF. CDR3 nucleotides: TGTGCCAGCAGCTGGACTGATACCTACGAGCAGTACTTC.

J is TRBJ1-1 and V is TRBV19; 7 bases are shared with TRBD1. CDR3 length equals 15 residues. V lost 7 bases, J lost 5 bases, and 13 bases stayed unmatched. Germline assignment: CDR1 LNHDA and CDR2 SQIVND (reference sequence). The CDR3 DNA sequence: TGTGCCAGTACCTCCCAGGGGGGTCATCGAACTGAAGCTTTCTTT. Protein sequence: CASTSQGGHRTEAFF. The whole variable domain, remainder taken from reference TRBV19 and TRBJ1-1, is DGGITQSPKYLFRKEGQNVTLSCEQNLNHDAMYWYRQDPGQGLRLIYYSQIVNDFQKGDIAEGYSVSREKKESFPLTVTSAQKNPTAFYLCASTSQGGHRTEAFFGQGTRLTVV.

The rearrangement links TRBV29-1 to TRBJ2-1; 9 bases are shared with TRBD2. From germline, CDR1 is SQVTM and CDR2 ANQGSEA. This CDR3 is 14 amino acids long. Losses at the gene ends were 8 bases for V and 7 bases for J; bases not matched to a gene: 12. This CDR3 reads CSHQNWAGGNEQFF. The DNA for the CDR3 is TGCAGCCATCAGAATTGGGCGGGGGGGAATGAGCAGTTCTTC.

CDR3 DNA sequence: TGTGCCAGCAGCGTCGGCATCGGGACATACACCGGGGAGCTGTTTTTT. Amino acids: CASSVGIGTYTGELFF. The J gene is TRBJ2-2, the V gene TRBV7-8; TRBD1 is a possible D gene (6 bases). V shed 5 bases and J shed 3 bases, with 16 bases lying between them. The germline CDR1 and CDR2 sequences are SGHVS and FQNEAQ. This CDR3 comprises 16 residues.

V usage is TRBV5-1 and J usage is TRBJ2-5; D perhaps matches TRBD2 (7 bases). Trimming cost V 0 bases and J 5 bases, with 14 bases left between them. The CDR3 sequence is 15 residues long. From germline, CDR1 is SGHRS and CDR2 YFSETQ. The CDR3 sequence is CASSLVGGPRETQYF. The DNA of the CDR3 is TGCGCCAGCAGCTTGGTGGGGGGGCCTAGGGAGACCCAGTACTTC.

This chain links TRBV5-1 with TRBJ2-2, with D perhaps matching TRBD2 (5 bases). The CDR3 runs 15 residues. Germline-derived CDR1 and CDR2 are SGHRS and YFSETQ. V was cut by 2 bases and J by 2 bases, with 10 bases left in between. The CDR3 DNA reads as TGCGCCAGCAGCTTAGACGGGGTCAACACCGGGGAGCTGTTTTTT. Translating gives CASSLDGVNTGELFF.

The rearrangement uses TRBV19 and TRBJ2-5; the match to TRBD1 covers 10 bases. Germline CDR1 is LNHDA and CDR2 is SQIVND (reference sequence). V shed 5 bases, J shed 5 bases, and the junction held 8 bases outside the gene matches. The length of the CDR3 is 15 residues. CDR3 sequence: CASSLRDRGVETQYF. CDR3 in DNA: TGTGCCAGTAGTCTACGGGACAGGGGAGTGGAGACCCAGTACTTC.

The rearrangement joins TRBV7-3 to TRBJ1-1; D is unresolved. V was trimmed by 5 bases and J by 1 base, leaving 23 bases between them. The CDR3 spans 18 residues. Germline values: CDR1 SGHTA, CDR2 FQGTGA. The CDR3 is CASSPEMAGGFSNTEAFF. CDR3 bases: TGTGCCAGCAGCCCGGAGATGGCAGGAGGATTCTCGAACACTGAAGCTTTCTTT.

This sequence joins TRBV12-5 and TRBJ2-7; 14 bases agree with TRBD2. The CDR3 totals 17 residues. V trimming: 0 bases; J trimming: 5 bases; junction bases outside the gene matches: 6. Per germline, CDR1 LGHNT and CDR2 FRNRAP. The CDR3 coding sequence is TGTGCTAGTGGTTTGGTACGGACTAGCGGGGGGTACGACGAGCAGTACTTC. It translates to CASGLVRTSGGYDEQYF.

V gene TRBV7-9 combines with J gene TRBJ2-7; D uncertain. This CDR3 contains 15 residues. V shed 5 bases and J shed 2 bases, with 16 bases lying between them. The germline gives CDR1 SEHNR, CDR2 FQNEAQ (reference sequence). The CDR3 here is CASSPPGDITYEQYF. The CDR3 nucleotides are TGTGCCAGCAGCCCGCCGGGTGATATAACCTACGAGCAGTACTTC.

This chain connects TRBV20-1 to TRBJ2-7, with unresolved D. Trimming took 7 bases from V and 0 from J, leaving 7 bases between them. The germline V gene encodes CDR1 DFQATT and CDR2 SNEGSKA (reference sequence). The CDR3 runs 11 residues. CDR3 in DNA: TGCAGTGTCTCGAGCTCCTACGAGCAGTACTTC. It yields the protein CSVSSSYEQYF.

As regards this clone: The identical CDR3 is also encoded by other nucleotide sequences in the sample. The chain employs TRBV7-9 and TRBJ2-2; a possible D gene is TRBD2 (5 bases). The CDR3 has 14 amino acids. Germline assignment: CDR1 SEHNR and CDR2 FQNEAQ (reference sequence). V was cut by 1 base and J by 4 bases, with 7 bases left in between. In DNA, the CDR3 is TGTGCCAGCAGCTTAGTAAGCGGCACCGGGGAGCTGTTTTTT. It codes for CASSLVSGTGELFF.

The chain uses TRBV6-1 and TRBJ1-1; D might be TRBD1 (6 bases). Deletions cut 7 bases from V and 4 bases from J, with 16 bases between. CDR3 size: 14 residues. Germline-derived CDR1 and CDR2 are MNHNS and SASEGT. For the CDR3, the DNA is TGTGCCAGCACCCGGGCGACAGGAAGCACTGAAGCTTTCTTT. This encodes CASTRATGSTEAFF.

The V and J genes are TRBV6-1 and TRBJ1-1; 7 bases are shared with TRBD1. The CDR3 is made up of 12 amino acids. V was clipped by 3 bases and J by 7 bases; unmatched bases: 2. Germline loops: CDR1 MNHNS, CDR2 SASEGT. The CDR3 DNA reads TGTGCCAGCAGTGAGAGGACAGGTGAAGCTTTCTTT. As protein: CASSERTGEAFF.